The next 2 T cell receptor beta chains were all read from a single sample in a study of OX40 agonist ivuxolimab in advanced cancers. Profiled with immunoSEQ multiplex PCR; TCRdb holds only in-frame clones, not every one. Of over 55,000 clones in the sample, approximately 90% were seen once. Sample: CD4+ or CD8+ T cells sorted from blood, taken in a trial of the OX40 agonist ivuxolimab. Receptors originate from an adult with an advanced solid tumor such as melanoma, head and neck, liver or kidney cancer.

V usage is TRBV27 and J usage is TRBJ2-7, with a tentative D call TRBD2 (6 bases). Trimming cost V 3 bases and J 3 bases, with 12 bases left between them. The length of the CDR3 is 14 residues. Germline loops: CDR1 MNHEY, CDR2 SMNVEV (reference sequence). The CDR3, as DNA: TGTGCCAGCAGTTTGTCAGGGAGGAACTACGAGCAGTACTTC. Translation gives CASSLSGRNYEQYF.

This chain joins TRBV7-9 and TRBJ2-7; 13 bases fit TRBD2. Germline values: CDR1 SEHNR, CDR2 FQNEAQ (reference sequence). The CDR3 covers 19 residues. The V segment lost 0 bases and the J segment 2 bases; nucleotides outside the gene matches: 10. The CDR3 bases are TGTGCCAGCAGCTTAGCGCTGTGGACTAGCGGGAGTATCACCTACGAGCAGTACTTC. Its protein product is CASSLALWTSGSITYEQYF.